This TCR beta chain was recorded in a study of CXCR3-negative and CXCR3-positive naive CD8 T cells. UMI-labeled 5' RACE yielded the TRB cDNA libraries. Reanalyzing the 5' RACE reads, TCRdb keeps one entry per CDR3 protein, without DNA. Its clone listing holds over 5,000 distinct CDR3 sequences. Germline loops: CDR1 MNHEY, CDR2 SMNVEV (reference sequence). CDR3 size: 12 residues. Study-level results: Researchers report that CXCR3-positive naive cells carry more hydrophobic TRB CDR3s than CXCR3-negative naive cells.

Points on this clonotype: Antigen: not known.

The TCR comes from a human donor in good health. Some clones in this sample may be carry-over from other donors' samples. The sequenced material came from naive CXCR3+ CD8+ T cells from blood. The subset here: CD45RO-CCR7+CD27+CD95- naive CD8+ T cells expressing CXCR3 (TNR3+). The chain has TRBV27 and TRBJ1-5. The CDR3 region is CASRGEDQPQHF.